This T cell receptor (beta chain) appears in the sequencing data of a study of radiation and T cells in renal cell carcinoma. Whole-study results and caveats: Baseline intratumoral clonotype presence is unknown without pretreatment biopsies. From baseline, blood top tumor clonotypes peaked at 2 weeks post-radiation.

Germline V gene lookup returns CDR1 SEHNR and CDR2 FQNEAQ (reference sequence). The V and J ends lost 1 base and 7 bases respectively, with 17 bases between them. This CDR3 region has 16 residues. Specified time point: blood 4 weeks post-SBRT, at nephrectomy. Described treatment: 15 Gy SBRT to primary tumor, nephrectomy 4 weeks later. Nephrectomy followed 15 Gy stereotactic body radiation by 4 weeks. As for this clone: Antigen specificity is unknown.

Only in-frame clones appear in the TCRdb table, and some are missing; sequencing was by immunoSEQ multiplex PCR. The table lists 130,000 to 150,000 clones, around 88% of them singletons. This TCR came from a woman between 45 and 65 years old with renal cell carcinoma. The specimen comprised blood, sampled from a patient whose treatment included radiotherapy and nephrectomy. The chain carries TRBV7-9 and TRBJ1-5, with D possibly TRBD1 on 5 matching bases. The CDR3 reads CASSLGGSRPGQPQHF. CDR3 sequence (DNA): TGTGCCAGCAGCTTAGGGGGGAGTCGTCCAGGCCAGCCCCAGCATTTT.